In its sample, the clone carrying this TCR beta chain was seen many times. Its antigen is unidentified. CDR1 and CDR2 from the germline V gene are MNHNS and SASEGT. The V end lost 4 bases, the J end lost 7 bases, and 16 bases lay between the germline ends. This CDR3 is built from 14 residues. Investigators reverse transcribed all isolated RNA, so they sequenced expressed TCRB transcripts. Sequenced by immunoSEQ multiplex PCR; TCRdb stores in-frame clones only, minus some. The data contain roughly 400,000 clones, around 9.6% of them singletons. This sample was included in a study of beta chain features in type 1 diabetes. General study points: Moderate yet significant TCRB CDR3 shortening was seen in Type 1 diabetes patients in all four CD4+ subsets. Naive, central memory and Treg TCRB repertoires seemed to resemble each other more closely in patients than they did in healthy donors.

The V call is TRBV6-1, the J call TRBJ1-2; D remains ambiguous. The sequence was collected from a man aged 25-45 years with type 1 diabetes. The sequenced sample was central memory CD4+ T cells from blood. Here the CDR3 reads CASSARPESAGYTF. The CDR3 nucleotides read TGTGCCAGCAGTGCCCGCCCAGAGTCGGCTGGCTACACCTTC.